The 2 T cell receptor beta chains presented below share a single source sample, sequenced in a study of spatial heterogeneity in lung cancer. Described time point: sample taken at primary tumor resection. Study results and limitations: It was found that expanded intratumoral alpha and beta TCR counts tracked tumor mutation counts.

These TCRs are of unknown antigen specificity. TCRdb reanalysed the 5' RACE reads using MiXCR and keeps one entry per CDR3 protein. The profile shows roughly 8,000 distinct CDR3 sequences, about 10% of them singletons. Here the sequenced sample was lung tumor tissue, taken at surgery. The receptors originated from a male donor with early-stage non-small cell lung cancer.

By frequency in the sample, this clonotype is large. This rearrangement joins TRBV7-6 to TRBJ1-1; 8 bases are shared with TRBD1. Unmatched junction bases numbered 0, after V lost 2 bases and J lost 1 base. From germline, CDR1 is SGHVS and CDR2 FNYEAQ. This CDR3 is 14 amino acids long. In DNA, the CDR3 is TGTGCCAGCAGCTTACAGGGGGCGAACACTGAAGCTTTCTTT. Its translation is CASSLQGANTEAFF. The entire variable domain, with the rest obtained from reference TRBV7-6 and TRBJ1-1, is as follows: GAGVSQSPRYKVTKRGQDVALRCDPISGHVSLYWYRQALGQGPEFLTYFNYEAQQDKSGLPNDRFSAERPEGSISTLTIQRTEQRDSAMYRCASSLQGANTEAFFGQGTRLTVV.

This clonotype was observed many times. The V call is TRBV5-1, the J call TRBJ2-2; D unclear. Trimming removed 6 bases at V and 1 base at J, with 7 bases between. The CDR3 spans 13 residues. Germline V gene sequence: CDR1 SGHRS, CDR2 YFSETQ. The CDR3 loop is CASTPGNTGELFF. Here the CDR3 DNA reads TGCGCCAGCACCCCGGGGAACACCGGGGAGCTGTTTTTT.